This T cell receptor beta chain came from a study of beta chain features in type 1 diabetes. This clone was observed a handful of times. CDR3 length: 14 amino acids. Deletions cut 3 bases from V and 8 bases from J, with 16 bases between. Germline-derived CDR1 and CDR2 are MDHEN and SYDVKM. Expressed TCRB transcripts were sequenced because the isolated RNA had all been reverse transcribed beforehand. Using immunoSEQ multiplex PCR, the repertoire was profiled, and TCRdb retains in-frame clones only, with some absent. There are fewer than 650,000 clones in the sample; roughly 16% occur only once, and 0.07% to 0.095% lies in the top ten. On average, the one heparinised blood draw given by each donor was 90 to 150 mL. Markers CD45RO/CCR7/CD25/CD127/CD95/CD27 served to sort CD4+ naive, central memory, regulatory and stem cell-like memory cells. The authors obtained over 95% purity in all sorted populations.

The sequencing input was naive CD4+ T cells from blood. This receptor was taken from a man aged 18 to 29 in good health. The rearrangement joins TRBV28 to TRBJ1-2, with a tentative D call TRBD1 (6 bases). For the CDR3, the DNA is TGTGCCAGCAGTTTGAGCTGGGGGGCGGGAGGCTACACCTTC. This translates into CASSLSWGAGGYTF.